The clone carrying this T cell receptor (beta chain) was counted ten times or more. Its antigen is not identified. Germline assignment: CDR1 SGHRS and CDR2 YFSETQ. V lost 5 bases, J lost 4 bases, and 13 bases lay in between. CDR3 length: 14 amino acids. The sample originates from a study of blood T cells in healthy people across ages. Overall study results and limits: There were more naive CD4+ cells and higher diversity in long-lived donors than in aged donors. For the donors, CMV status was unknown and possibly confounded expanded clonotype changes.

The second PCR ran about 6 to 12 cycles with a sample-barcoded 5' primer and J-beta primers. One entry per CDR3 protein, called by TCRdb with MiXCR from the 5' RACE reads. This sample has about 780,000 distinct CDR3 sequences, with about 45% found just once. What was sequenced was blood. The sequence was obtained from an elderly man in good health. This chain connects TRBV5-1 to TRBJ2-1; D remains ambiguous. The CDR3 coding sequence is TGCGCCAGCAGGGTTCAACCAAGGTACAATGAGCAGTTCTTC. It specifies CASRVQPRYNEQFF. Using reference TRBV5-1 and TRBJ2-1 for the parts outside the CDR3, the full variable domain is KAGVTQTPRYLIKTRGQQVTLSCSPISGHRSVSWYQQTPGQGLQFLFEYFSETQRNKGNFPGRFSGRQFSNSRSEMNVSTLELGDSALYLCASRVQPRYNEQFFGPGTRLTVL.